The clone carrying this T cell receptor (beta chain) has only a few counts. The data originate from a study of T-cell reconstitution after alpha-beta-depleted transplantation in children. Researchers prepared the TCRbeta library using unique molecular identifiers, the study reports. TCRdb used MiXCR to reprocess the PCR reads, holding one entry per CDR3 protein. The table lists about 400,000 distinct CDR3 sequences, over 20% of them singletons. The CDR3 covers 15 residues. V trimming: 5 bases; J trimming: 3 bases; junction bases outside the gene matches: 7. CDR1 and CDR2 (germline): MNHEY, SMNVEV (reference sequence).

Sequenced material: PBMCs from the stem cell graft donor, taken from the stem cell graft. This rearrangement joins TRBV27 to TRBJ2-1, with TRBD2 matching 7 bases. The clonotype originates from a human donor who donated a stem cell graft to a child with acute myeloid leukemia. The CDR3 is CASSPQRGFYNEQFF. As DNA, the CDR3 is TGTGCCAGCAGTCCGCAGCGGGGATTCTACAATGAGCAGTTCTTC.